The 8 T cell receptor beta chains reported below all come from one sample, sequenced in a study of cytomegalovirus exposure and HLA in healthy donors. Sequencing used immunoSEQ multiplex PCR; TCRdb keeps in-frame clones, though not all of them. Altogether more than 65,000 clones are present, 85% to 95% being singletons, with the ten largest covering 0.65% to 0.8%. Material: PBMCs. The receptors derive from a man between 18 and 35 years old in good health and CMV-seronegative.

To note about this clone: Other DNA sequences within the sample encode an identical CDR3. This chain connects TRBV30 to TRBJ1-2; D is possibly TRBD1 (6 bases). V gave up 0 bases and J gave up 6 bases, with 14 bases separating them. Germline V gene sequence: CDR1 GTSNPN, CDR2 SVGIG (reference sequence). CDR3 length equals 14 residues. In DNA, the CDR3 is TGTGCCTGGAGTGTTGATAGAGGGGGACATGGCTACACCTTC. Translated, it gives CAWSVDRGGHGYTF.

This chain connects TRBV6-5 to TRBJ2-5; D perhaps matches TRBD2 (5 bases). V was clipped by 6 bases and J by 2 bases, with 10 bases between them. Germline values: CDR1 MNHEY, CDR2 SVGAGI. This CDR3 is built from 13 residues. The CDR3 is CASSRRNQETQYF. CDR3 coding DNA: TGTGCCAGCAGCCGGAGGAATCAAGAGACCCAGTACTTC.

This chain's CDR3 is CASSSEGVGYTF. The DNA for the CDR3 is TGTGCCAGCAGCTCGGAGGGCGTTGGCTACACCTTC. The chain carries TRBV7-2 and TRBJ1-2, with unresolved D. V lost 4 bases and J lost 7, with 10 bases in between. Germline CDR1 reads SGHTA; CDR2 reads FQGNSA. This CDR3 is built from 12 residues.

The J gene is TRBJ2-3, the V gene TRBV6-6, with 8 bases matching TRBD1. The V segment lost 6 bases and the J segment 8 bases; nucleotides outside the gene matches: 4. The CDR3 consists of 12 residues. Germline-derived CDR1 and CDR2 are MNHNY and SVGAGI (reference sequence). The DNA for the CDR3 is TGTGCCAGCAGCGAAACAGGGGGTACGCAGTATTTT. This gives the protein CASSETGGTQYF.

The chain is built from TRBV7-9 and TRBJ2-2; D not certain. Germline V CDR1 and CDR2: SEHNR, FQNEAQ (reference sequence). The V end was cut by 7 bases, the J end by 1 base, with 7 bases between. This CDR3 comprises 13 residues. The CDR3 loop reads CASIPKNTGELFF. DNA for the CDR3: TGTGCCAGCATCCCCAAGAACACCGGGGAGCTGTTTTTT.

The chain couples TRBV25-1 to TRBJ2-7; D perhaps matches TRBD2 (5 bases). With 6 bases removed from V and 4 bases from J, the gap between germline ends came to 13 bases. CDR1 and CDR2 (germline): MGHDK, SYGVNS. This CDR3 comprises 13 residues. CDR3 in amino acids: CASRTSGGYEQYF. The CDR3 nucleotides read TGTGCCAGCAGGACTTCCGGCGGGTACGAGCAGTACTTC.

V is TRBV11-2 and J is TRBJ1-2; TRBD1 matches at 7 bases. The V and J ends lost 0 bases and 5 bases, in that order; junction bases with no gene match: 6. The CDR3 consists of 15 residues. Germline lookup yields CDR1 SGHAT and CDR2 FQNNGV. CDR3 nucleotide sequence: TGTGCCAGCAGCTTAGATTGGGCAGGGGGGTATGGCTACACCTTC. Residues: CASSLDWAGGYGYTF.

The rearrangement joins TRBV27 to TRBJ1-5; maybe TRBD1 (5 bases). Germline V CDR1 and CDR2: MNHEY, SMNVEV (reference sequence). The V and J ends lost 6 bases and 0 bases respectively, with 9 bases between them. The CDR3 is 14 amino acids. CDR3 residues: CASRGDYSNQPQHF. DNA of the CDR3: TGTGCCAGCAGAGGGGACTATAGCAATCAGCCCCAGCATTTT.